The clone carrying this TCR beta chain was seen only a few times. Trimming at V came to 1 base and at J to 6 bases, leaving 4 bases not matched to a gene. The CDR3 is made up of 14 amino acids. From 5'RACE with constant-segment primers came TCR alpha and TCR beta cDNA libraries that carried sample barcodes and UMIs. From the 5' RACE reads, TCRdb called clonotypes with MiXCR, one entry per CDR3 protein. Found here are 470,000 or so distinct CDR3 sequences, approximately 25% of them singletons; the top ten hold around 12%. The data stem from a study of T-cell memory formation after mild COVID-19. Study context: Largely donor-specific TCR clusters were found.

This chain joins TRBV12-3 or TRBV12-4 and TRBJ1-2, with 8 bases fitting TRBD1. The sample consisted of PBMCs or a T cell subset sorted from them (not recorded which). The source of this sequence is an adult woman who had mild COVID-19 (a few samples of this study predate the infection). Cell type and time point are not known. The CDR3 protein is CASSLGTGKDGYTF. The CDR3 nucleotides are TGTGCCAGCAGTTTAGGGACAGGGAAGGATGGCTACACCTTC.